Given below is one T cell receptor (beta chain) in context. What it binds is not known. The source of the sample is a study of human T cells and chemical hapten exposure. Stated time point: pre-sensitization, week 0. As for treatment: therapeutic diphenylcyclopropenone sensitization with weekly scalp DPC. Donors were 18 to 70-year-old alopecia patients suitable for DPC. One entry per CDR3 protein results from TCRdb running MiXCR on the RACE reads. The sample includes about 260,000 distinct CDR3 sequences, more than 6.5% of them seen just once. Study conclusions and caveats: With regard to DPC sensitization, TCRs above 1 in 1000 frequency did not change.

The CDR3 extends over 13 amino acids. J was trimmed by 2 bases and V by 6 bases; bases with no gene match: 3. This receptor was identified in a woman between 40 and 50 years old with alopecia areata. Some clones in this sample may be carry-over from other donors' samples. Sequencing used whole blood, obtained in connection with sensitization to the hapten diphenylcyclopropenone (DPC). J is TRBJ2-5 and V is TRBV12-3 or TRBV12-4, with 7 bases matching TRBD1. The CDR3 sequence: CASSQGVQETQYF. The CDR3 coding sequence is TGTGCCAGCAGCCAGGGGGTTCAAGAGACCCAGTACTTC.